The 26 T cell receptor beta chains presented below share a single source sample, sequenced in a study of OX40 agonist ivuxolimab in advanced cancers. Library construction relied on the immunoSEQ multiplex PCR assay. What TCRdb holds here is the immuneACCESS table cut down to in-frame rearrangements. Part of the clones is not present; checked against another copy, under half of the missing clones reflect an unresolved V gene, and the others are unexplained. The sample contains approximately 82,000 clones, roughly 92% of them found a single time. 0.55% to 0.75% of the sample is held by the ten biggest clonotypes. Here the sequenced sample was CD4+ or CD8+ T cells sorted from blood, taken in a trial of the OX40 agonist ivuxolimab. Receptors originate from an adult with an advanced solid tumor such as melanoma, head and neck, liver or kidney cancer.

This chain links TRBV9 with TRBJ1-1; 8 nucleotides match TRBD1. After removal of 4 bases from V and 3 bases from J, the junction contained 8 bases not matched to a gene. CDR1 and CDR2 from the germline V gene are SGDLS and YYNGEE. The CDR3 runs 15 residues. The DNA of the CDR3 is TGTGCCAGCAGCCCACCCAGGGGGCGATACACTGAAGCTTTCTTT. Residues: CASSPPRGRYTEAFF.

The rearrangement joins TRBV5-1 to TRBJ2-7, with 10 bases matching TRBD2. Germline CDR1 and CDR2: SGHRS and YFSETQ. CDR3 length equals 16 residues. Trimming at V came to 4 bases and at J to 4 bases, leaving 11 bases not matched to a gene. This CDR3 is CASSLSGTSVAYEQYF. The DNA for the CDR3 is TGCGCCAGCAGCCTATCCGGGACTAGCGTAGCGTACGAGCAGTACTTC.

The chain has TRBV4-1 and TRBJ2-5; D uncertain. The CDR3 sequence is 14 residues long. Germline V gene sequence: CDR1 MGHRA, CDR2 YSYEKL. Trimming pared 1 base from V and 5 bases from J, leaving 11 bases between. The CDR3 loop is CASSQGPFRETQYF. In DNA, the CDR3 is TGCGCCAGCAGCCAAGGTCCGTTTAGGGAGACCCAGTACTTC.

The rearrangement joins TRBV30 to TRBJ2-3, with D unresolved. The CDR3 length is 15 residues. The V end lost 1 base, the J end lost 8 bases, and 19 bases lay between the germline ends. CDR1 is GTSNPN and CDR2 is SVGIG in the germline V gene (reference sequence). The CDR3 is CAWSADRSREATQYF. CDR3 nucleotides: TGTGCCTGGAGTGCGGACCGCTCCCGTGAGGCTACGCAGTATTTT.

The chain couples TRBV14 to TRBJ2-5, with D possibly TRBD2 on 5 matching bases. The germline V gene has CDR1 SGHDN and CDR2 FVKESK. Trimming stripped 3 bases from V and 1 base from J, with 12 bases between. CDR3 length: 15 amino acids. The CDR3 spells CASSHGGLGQETQYF. DNA of the CDR3: TGTGCCAGCAGCCACGGAGGACTCGGCCAAGAGACCCAGTACTTC.

The genes are TRBV30 and TRBJ2-7; TRBD1 is a possible D gene (5 bases). The CDR3 is 14 residues long. Between the trimmed V and J ends, which lost 0 bases and 0 bases, there was a span of 9 bases. Germline V CDR1 and CDR2: GTSNPN, SVGIG (reference sequence). The CDR3 region is CAWSVRGSSYEQYF. Here the CDR3 DNA reads TGTGCCTGGAGTGTTAGGGGTAGCTCCTACGAGCAGTACTTC.

The V and J genes are TRBV5-1 and TRBJ1-1; unclear D gene. V lost 0 bases, J lost 6 bases, and 18 bases lay in between. The CDR3 totals 16 residues. The germline gives CDR1 SGHRS, CDR2 YFSETQ. The CDR3 DNA is TGCGCCAGCAGCTTGGAAGGACTCACCCGGTGGGCTGAAGCTTTCTTT. Translating it yields CASSLEGLTRWAEAFF.

About this clone: The sample contains more than one DNA sequence encoding this CDR3. The chain joins TRBV9 to TRBJ2-7, with D unclear. Germline V lookup: CDR1 SGDLS, CDR2 YYNGEE. The CDR3 length is 14 residues. With 0 bases removed from V and 0 bases from J, the gap between germline ends came to 7 bases. CDR3 sequence: CASSVGGSSYEQYF. The DNA of the CDR3 is TGTGCCAGCAGCGTAGGGGGAAGCTCCTACGAGCAGTACTTC.

CDR3 region: CASSISGQGRSNYGYTF. In DNA form, the CDR3 reads TGTGCCAGTAGTATCTCCGGACAGGGCCGTAGTAACTATGGCTACACCTTC. The rearrangement joins TRBV19 to TRBJ1-2; 8 positions agree with TRBD1. With 3 bases clipped from V and 1 base from J, the junction kept 10 bases outside the gene matches. This CDR3 contains 17 residues. Looked up from germline, CDR1 is LNHDA and CDR2 is SQIVND (reference sequence).

This clone has just one count. The V and J genes are TRBV7-9 and TRBJ1-4, with D hard to call. V lost 11 bases to trimming and J lost 0 bases, with 10 bases between them. CDR1 and CDR2 from the germline V gene are SEHNR and FQNEAQ (reference sequence). This CDR3 is 13 amino acids long. The chain's CDR3 is CASKSATNEKLFF. The DNA for the CDR3 is TGTGCCTCTAAGAGTGCAACTAATGAAAAACTGTTTTTT.

This clone appeared a single time. This rearrangement joins TRBV4-2 to TRBJ1-5; D remains unclear. CDR1 and CDR2 from the germline V gene are LGHNA and YNFKEQ. The CDR3 consists of 15 residues. Trimming removed 0 bases from V and 3 bases from J, with 9 bases in between. CDR3 loop: CASSQDPENNQPQHF. Here the CDR3 DNA reads TGTGCCAGCAGCCAAGACCCAGAAAACAATCAGCCCCAGCATTTT.

V gene TRBV20-1 combines with J gene TRBJ2-1; D ambiguous. CDR3 size: 11 residues. Germline assignment: CDR1 DFQATT and CDR2 SNEGSKA (reference sequence). The V end was cut by 2 bases, the J end by 8 bases, with 7 bases between. CDR3 nucleotide sequence: TGCAGTGCTAGAATAGGCGATGAGCAGTTCTTC. Translation gives CSARIGDEQFF.

This clone was observed a single time. V is TRBV19 and J is TRBJ2-7, with D perhaps TRBD1 (6 bases). CDR1 LNHDA and CDR2 SQIVND come from the germline V gene (reference sequence). The V and J ends lost 0 bases and 2 bases respectively, with 20 bases between them. CDR3 length equals 18 residues. CDR3 sequence: CASSIDGFRGDRAYEQYF. CDR3 bases: TGTGCCAGTAGTATAGATGGTTTCAGGGGTGATCGCGCCTACGAGCAGTACTTC.

The chain employs TRBV5-1 and TRBJ1-1; D ambiguous. CDR3 length: 14 amino acids. Trimming cost V 0 bases and J 0 bases, with 6 bases left between them. Germline-derived CDR1 and CDR2 are SGHRS and YFSETQ. The CDR3 is CASSLDSMNTEAFF. CDR3 in DNA: TGCGCCAGCAGCTTGGATTCCATGAACACTGAAGCTTTCTTT.

The gene calls are TRBV27 and TRBJ1-2, with a weak D call TRBD1 (6 bases). CDR3 length: 13 residues. Germline values: CDR1 MNHEY, CDR2 SMNVEV (reference sequence). V was cut by 5 bases and J by 8 bases, with 15 bases left in between. CDR3 sequence: CASSRTAGDGYTF. CDR3 DNA sequence: TGTGCCAGCAGTCGGACGGCAGGGGACGGCTACACCTTC.

This chain links TRBV11-3 with TRBJ2-7; D gene unclear. Trimming took 2 bases from V and 10 from J, leaving 15 bases between them. Germline V gives CDR1 SGHNT, CDR2 YENEEA. This CDR3 has 13 residues. CDR3 sequence (DNA): TGTGCCAGCAGCTTATCCGAGGATTTTATTCAGTACTTC. Translation: CASSLSEDFIQYF.

This chain uses TRBV7-3 with TRBJ2-1, with D possibly matching TRBD2 (6 bases). This CDR3 has 14 amino acids. Trimming cost V 5 bases and J 7 bases, with 15 bases left between them. The germline gives CDR1 SGHTA, CDR2 FQGTGA. The CDR3 is CASSPHGTSNEQFF. The CDR3 DNA sequence: TGTGCCAGCAGCCCACACGGGACTTCGAATGAGCAGTTCTTC.

This clone was recorded only once. This rearrangement joins TRBV7-8 to TRBJ1-3; 9 bases align to TRBD1. The V segment lost 8 bases and the J segment 2 bases; nucleotides outside the gene matches: 10. Germline CDR1 and CDR2: SGHVS and FQNEAQ. The CDR3 loop spans 16 amino acids. The CDR3 here is CASGETGGSPGNTIYF. Here the CDR3 DNA reads TGTGCCAGCGGGGAGACAGGGGGATCTCCTGGAAACACCATATATTTT.

The chain recombines TRBV6-5 with TRBJ2-7; D perhaps matches TRBD2 (6 bases). V was shortened by 5 bases and J by 0 bases, with 11 bases between the two germline ends. From germline, CDR1 is MNHEY and CDR2 SVGAGI. The CDR3 runs 14 residues. The CDR3 DNA is TGTGCCAGCAGTGAAACCGGGAGCTCCTACGAGCAGTACTTC. Translated, it gives CASSETGSSYEQYF.

This clone showed up just a few times. The V call is TRBV5-1, the J call TRBJ1-1, with no clear D. The CDR3 has 16 amino acids. CDR1 is SGHRS, CDR2 YFSETQ, per germline. V shed 0 bases and J shed 2 bases, with 14 bases lying between them. The CDR3 region is CASSLALGARNTEAFF. The CDR3 nucleotides are TGCGCCAGCAGCTTGGCCCTTGGCGCGAGAAACACTGAAGCTTTCTTT.

CDR3 nucleotides: TGTGCCAGCAGCTTAATCGGGACAGGGATCGCAGATACGCAGTATTTT. Its protein product is CASSLIGTGIADTQYF. This chain joins TRBV13 and TRBJ2-3; 9 bases fit TRBD1. The ends lost 2 bases at V and 4 bases at J; junction bases unmatched: 7. The CDR3 has 16 amino acids. The germline V gene has CDR1 PRHDT and CDR2 FYEKMQ (reference sequence).

CDR3: CASSIQGPDPYGYTF. DNA of the CDR3: TGTGCCAGCAGCATTCAGGGGCCAGATCCCTATGGCTACACCTTC. This chain links TRBV5-4 with TRBJ1-2; tentatively, D is TRBD1 (6 bases). The CDR3 loop spans 15 amino acids. V was clipped by 4 bases and J by 4 bases, with 17 bases between them. From germline, CDR1 is SGHNT and CDR2 YYREEE (reference sequence).

To note about this clone: This sample also contains other DNA sequences that code for the same CDR3. This chain joins TRBV10-3 and TRBJ2-7; D is unclear. The length of the CDR3 is 12 residues. The V gene's germline CDR1 is ENHRY and CDR2 SYGVKD. V lost 2 bases and J 0 bases, leaving 2 bases between the germline ends. CDR3 sequence reads: CAISESSYEQYF. In DNA, the CDR3 is TGTGCCATCAGTGAGAGCTCCTACGAGCAGTACTTC.

This clone was picked up a small number of times. V usage is TRBV9 and J usage is TRBJ1-6; no reliable D call. Germline CDR1 SGDLS, CDR2 YYNGEE. This CDR3 region has 15 residues. The V and J ends lost 0 bases and 8 bases respectively, with 12 bases between them. CDR3 loop: CASSVEGIVDSPLHF. The DNA of the CDR3 is TGTGCCAGCAGCGTAGAAGGGATCGTGGATTCACCCCTCCACTTT.

This clone was observed a single time. This sequence joins TRBV21-1 and TRBJ1-5; the listed D gene, TRBD1, was not tested against the DNA. TRBV21-1 is reported as a pseudogene. The CDR3 covers 17 residues. CDR3 loop: CASRPGTGTGLNQPQHF. The CDR3 DNA follows: TGTGCCAGCAGGCCCGGGACAGGGACGGGGTTGAATCAGCCCCAGCATTTT.

The V gene is TRBV7-9, the J gene TRBJ2-7; possibly TRBD1 for D (5 bases). The germline V gene encodes CDR1 SEHNR and CDR2 FQNEAQ (reference sequence). The V gene lost 0 bases and the J gene lost 0 bases, with 6 bases spanning the gap. The CDR3 extends over 14 amino acids. DNA for the CDR3: TGTGCCAGCAGCTTAGCCAGGGACTCCTACGAGCAGTACTTC. This translates into CASSLARDSYEQYF.